These 20 T cell receptor beta chains originate from one sample sequenced in a study of molecular identifiers for immune sequencing clone quantification. TCRdb ran MiXCR on the PCR reads and lists one entry per CDR3 protein. This table has 600,000 to 650,000 distinct CDR3 sequences, just under 20% appearing once. What was sequenced was naive CD8+ T cells from blood, with Jurkat cell RNA spiked in. Subset: FACS-sorted CD8+CD4-CCR7+CD45RA+ naive T cells. The source of these receptors is a human donor in good health. Some libraries in this study had Jurkat cell RNA spiked in.

Of note for this clonotype: This could be a read error, since a much larger clone is one nucleotide away. This rearrangement joins TRBV24-1 to TRBJ2-3; 7 nucleotides agree with TRBD2. This CDR3 contains 16 residues. Germline CDR1 KGHDR, CDR2 SFDVKD. After removal of 5 bases from V and 6 bases from J, the junction contained 13 bases not matched to a gene. CDR3 DNA sequence: TGTGCCACCAGTGTAGGAGCGGGGCCGCTTTGTGATACGCAGTATTTT. Amino acids: CATSVGAGPLCDTQYF.

The sample holds many counts of this clonotype. V and J are TRBV6-5 and TRBJ2-3; D not certain. Germline CDR1 is MNHEY and CDR2 is SVGAGI. The CDR3 contains 11 residues. Trimming took off 10 bases at V and 6 bases at J, with 11 bases between the two ends. The CDR3: CAIPSRDTQYF. The CDR3 nucleotides are TGTGCCATCCCCTCTAGGGATACGCAGTATTTT.

This clonotype was counted a single time. The chain employs TRBV19 and TRBJ1-5; no clear D. The germline CDR1 and CDR2 sequences are LNHDA and SQIVND (reference sequence). The CDR3 is made up of 12 amino acids. V was pared by 3 bases and J by 9 bases, with 9 bases between. This CDR3 reads CASSISWSPQHF. The CDR3 DNA follows: TGTGCCAGTAGTATCTCGTGGTCGCCCCAGCATTTT.

For this clonotype: This may be a read error: a much more frequent sequence differs by one nucleotide. This rearrangement joins TRBV28 to TRBJ1-2; D remains ambiguous. The CDR3 has 11 amino acids. Looked up from germline, CDR1 is MDHEN and CDR2 is SYDVKM. The germline V and J ends were trimmed by 3 bases and 7 bases, with 6 bases remaining between them. The CDR3 is CASSFWLGYTF. In DNA, the CDR3 is TGTGCCAGCAGTTTTTGGCTTGGCTACACCTTC.

This clonotype has a handful of counts. The J gene is TRBJ2-1, the V gene TRBV7-9, with 7 positions matching TRBD1. CDR1 is SEHNR, CDR2 FQNEAQ, per germline (reference sequence). Trimming at V came to 5 bases and at J to 4 bases, leaving 8 bases not matched to a gene. This CDR3 is 15 amino acids long. The CDR3 DNA is TGTGCCAGCAGCCACAGGGGAGACGGATACAATGAGCAGTTCTTC. This codes for CASSHRGDGYNEQFF.

Of note for this clonotype: Given a much more abundant clone one base away, this may be a read error. The CDR3 reads CGARDDEIGTQYF. The CDR3, as DNA: TGCGGTGCTAGAGATGACGAAATAGGTACGCAGTATTTT. This rearrangement joins TRBV20-1 to TRBJ2-3; unclear D gene. CDR3 length equals 13 residues. CDR1 and CDR2 (germline): DFQATT, SNEGSKA (reference sequence).

This clonotype was seen a handful of times. This chain uses TRBV15 with TRBJ1-2; possible D gene TRBD1, 5 bases. Trimming pared 4 bases from V and 2 bases from J, leaving 11 bases between. This CDR3 contains 14 residues. CDR1 is LNHNV, CDR2 YYDKDF, per germline (reference sequence). This chain's CDR3 is CATSNPGENYGYTF. The DNA of the CDR3 is TGTGCCACCAGCAACCCGGGGGAGAACTATGGCTACACCTTC.

V is TRBV7-8 and J is TRBJ1-4, with 9 bases that match TRBD1. Germline loops: CDR1 SGHVS, CDR2 FQNEAQ. This CDR3 is built from 19 residues. V dropped 1 base and J dropped 1; count of bases not matched to a gene: 10. The CDR3 protein is CASSLDPRTGVRTNEKLFF. In DNA form, the CDR3 reads TGTGCCAGCAGCTTAGATCCAAGGACAGGGGTGAGAACTAATGAAAAACTGTTTTTT.

The chain employs TRBV24-1 and TRBJ2-7; D unresolved. Trimming took off 9 bases at V and 0 bases at J, with 17 bases between the two ends. Per germline, CDR1 KGHDR and CDR2 SFDVKD. There are 15 residues in the CDR3. CDR3 bases: TGTGCCACCGCAAATCACGACCCGAGCTCCTACGAGCAGTACTTC. Translating gives CATANHDPSSYEQYF.

This clonotype showed up just a few times. V and J are TRBV6-2 or TRBV6-3 and TRBJ2-7, with D possibly being TRBD1 or TRBD2 (5 bases each). The CDR3 runs to 14 residues. Germline CDR1 reads MNHEY; CDR2 reads SVGEGT. Trimming removed 5 bases at V and 6 bases at J, with 17 bases between. CDR3 sequence (DNA): TGTGCCAGCAGTCCAGGGCCGGCACTAGGCGAGCAGTACTTC. Translation gives CASSPGPALGEQYF.

This clonotype has a handful of counts. CDR3 region: CASSPGQELTEAFF. The CDR3 nucleotides are TGTGCCAGCAGTCCGGGACAGGAGCTCACTGAAGCTTTCTTT. This chain links TRBV27 with TRBJ1-1; 8 bases align to TRBD1. CDR3 size: 14 residues. The V gene end was trimmed by 5 bases and the J gene end by 4 bases; junction bases not matched to a gene: 6. Germline V gene sequence: CDR1 MNHEY, CDR2 SMNVEV (reference sequence).

V usage is TRBV11-3 and J usage is TRBJ2-2, with D hard to call. Germline CDR1 is SGHNT and CDR2 is YENEEA. Trimming cost V 1 base and J 2 bases, with 14 bases left between them. This CDR3 is built from 17 residues. The CDR3 region has the DNA TGTGCCAGCAGCTTAGCCTCCCACGGAAGAAACACCGGGGAGCTGTTTTTT. It specifies CASSLASHGRNTGELFF.

This clonotype appeared many times. The J gene is TRBJ1-1, the V gene TRBV3-1; no reliable D call. CDR3 length: 14 amino acids. CDR1 is LGHDT and CDR2 is YNNKEL in the germline V gene (reference sequence). V lost 0 bases to trimming and J lost 1 base, with 6 bases between them. Written as DNA, the CDR3 is TGTGCCAGCAGCCAAGATATCCAGAACACTGAAGCTTTCTTT. Translating gives CASSQDIQNTEAFF. The full variable domain, with the rest looked up from reference TRBV3-1 and TRBJ1-1, is DTAVSQTPKYLVTQMGNDKSIKCEQNLGHDTMYWYKQDSKKFLKIMFSYNNKELIINETVPNRFSPKSPDKAHLNLHINSLELGDSAVYFCASSQDIQNTEAFFGQGTRLTVV.

A single count supports this clonotype. V usage is TRBV3-1 and J usage is TRBJ2-5, with TRBD2 matching 8 bases. The germline V gene encodes CDR1 LGHDT and CDR2 YNNKEL (reference sequence). The length of the CDR3 is 17 residues. The V and J ends lost 0 bases and 1 base, in that order; junction bases with no gene match: 7. The CDR3 here is CASSQELQRGTQETQYF. CDR3 nucleotide sequence: TGTGCCAGCAGCCAAGAATTGCAGCGGGGGACCCAAGAGACCCAGTACTTC.

This clonotype was seen many times. This sequence joins TRBV27 and TRBJ2-7; 9 positions agree with TRBD2. Looked up from germline, CDR1 is MNHEY and CDR2 is SMNVEV (reference sequence). The CDR3 loop spans 14 amino acids. Trimming took 8 bases from V and 2 from J; bases not matched to a gene: 7. The CDR3 DNA reads TGTGCCAGCGCCCCCGGGACTAGCCCCTACGAGCAGTACTTC. Its protein product is CASAPGTSPYEQYF.

About this clonotype: A clone one base away is much larger, so this may be a read error. The chain carries TRBV24-1 and TRBJ2-2; TRBD2 might be the D (5 bases). Germline CDR1 reads KGHDR; CDR2 reads SFDVKD. This CDR3 is 14 amino acids long. The chain's CDR3 is CATSDFAAAGELLF. DNA of the CDR3: TGTGCCACCAGTGATTTTGCGGCAGCCGGGGAGCTGCTTTTT.

The V call is TRBV28, the J call TRBJ1-3; D possibly corresponds to TRBD1 (6 bases). Trimming removed 6 bases at V and 2 bases at J, with 8 bases between. Germline V gene data show CDR1 as MDHEN and CDR2 as SYDVKM. CDR3 length: 13 amino acids. In DNA, the CDR3 is TGTGCCAGCAGCCCAGGGGCTGGAAACACCATATATTTT. This codes for CASSPGAGNTIYF.

The chain uses TRBV25-1 and TRBJ2-7; D might be TRBD2 (6 bases). V was pared by 2 bases and J by 5 bases, with 13 bases between. CDR1 MGHDK and CDR2 SYGVNS come from the germline V gene. This CDR3 has 14 residues. The CDR3 DNA is TGTGCCAGCAGTGAACCCTCCTCGGGGGACGAGCAGTACTTC. This sequence encodes CASSEPSSGDEQYF.

This clonotype was counted many times. This chain links TRBV6-6 with TRBJ2-7; D remains ambiguous. CDR1 is MNHNY and CDR2 is SVGAGI in the germline V gene (reference sequence). V was shortened by 5 bases and J by 0 bases, with 11 bases between the two germline ends. CDR3 length: 14 residues. CDR3 nucleotides: TGTGCCAGCAGTCCGCGACGCTTCTCCTACGAGCAGTACTTC. It is translated as CASSPRRFSYEQYF.

This clonotype was observed a few times. The gene calls are TRBV5-4 and TRBJ2-2, with 11 bases identical to TRBD2. The germline V gene encodes CDR1 SGHNT and CDR2 YYREEE (reference sequence). V lost 7 bases and J lost 4; bases outside the gene matches: 6. This CDR3 comprises 15 residues. The CDR3 is CASATSGSPTGELFF. CDR3 in DNA: TGTGCCAGCGCCACTAGCGGGAGTCCCACCGGGGAGCTGTTTTTT. The variable domain in full, with the rest retrieved from reference TRBV5-4 and TRBJ2-2, is ETGVTQSPTHLIKTRGQQVTLRCSSQSGHNTVSWYQQALGQGPQFIFQYYREEENGRGNFPPRFSGLQFPNYSSELNVNALELDDSALYLCASATSGSPTGELFFGEGSRLTVL.